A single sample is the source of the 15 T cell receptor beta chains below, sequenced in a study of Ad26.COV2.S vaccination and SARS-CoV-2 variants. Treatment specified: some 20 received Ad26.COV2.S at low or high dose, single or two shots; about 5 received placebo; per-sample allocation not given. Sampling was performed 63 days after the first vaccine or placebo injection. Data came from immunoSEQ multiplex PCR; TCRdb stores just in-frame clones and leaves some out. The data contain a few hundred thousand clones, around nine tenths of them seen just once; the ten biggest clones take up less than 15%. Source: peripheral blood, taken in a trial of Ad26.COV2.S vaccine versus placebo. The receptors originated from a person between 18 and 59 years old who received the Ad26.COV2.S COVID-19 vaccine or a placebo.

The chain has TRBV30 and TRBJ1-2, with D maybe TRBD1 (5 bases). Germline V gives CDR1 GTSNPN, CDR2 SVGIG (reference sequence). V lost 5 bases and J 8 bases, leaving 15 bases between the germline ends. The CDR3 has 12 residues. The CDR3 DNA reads TGTGCCTGGTCTGACAGCCTAGAAGGCTACACCTTC. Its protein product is CAWSDSLEGYTF.

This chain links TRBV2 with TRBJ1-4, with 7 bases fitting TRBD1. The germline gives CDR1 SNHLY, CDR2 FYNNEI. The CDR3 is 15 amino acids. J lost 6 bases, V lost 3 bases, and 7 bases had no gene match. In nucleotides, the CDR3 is TGTGCCAGCAGTGACCTGGGACAGCCCCATGAAAAACTGTTTTTT. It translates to CASSDLGQPHEKLFF.

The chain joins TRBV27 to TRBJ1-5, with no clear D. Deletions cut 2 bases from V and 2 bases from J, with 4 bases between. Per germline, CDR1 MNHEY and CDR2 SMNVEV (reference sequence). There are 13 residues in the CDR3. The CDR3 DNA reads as TGTGCCAGCAGTTTACGCGGCAATCAGCCCCAGCATTTT. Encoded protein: CASSLRGNQPQHF.

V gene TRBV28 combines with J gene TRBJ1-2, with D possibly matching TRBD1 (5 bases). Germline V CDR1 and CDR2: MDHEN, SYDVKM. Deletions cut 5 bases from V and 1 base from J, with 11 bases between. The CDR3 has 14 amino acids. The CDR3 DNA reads TGTGCCAGCAGTGTTTCGGGACTTAACTATGGCTACACCTTC. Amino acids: CASSVSGLNYGYTF.

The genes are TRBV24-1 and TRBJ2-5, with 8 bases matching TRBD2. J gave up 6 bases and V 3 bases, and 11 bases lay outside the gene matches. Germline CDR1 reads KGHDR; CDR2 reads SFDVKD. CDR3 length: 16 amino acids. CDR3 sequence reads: CATSDPQPTGGKTQYF. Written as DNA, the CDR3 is TGTGCCACCAGTGATCCTCAACCGACGGGGGGGAAGACCCAGTACTTC.

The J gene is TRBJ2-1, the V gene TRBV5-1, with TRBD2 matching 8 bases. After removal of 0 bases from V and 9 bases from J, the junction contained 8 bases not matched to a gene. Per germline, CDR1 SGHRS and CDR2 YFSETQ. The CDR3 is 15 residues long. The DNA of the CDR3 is TGCGCCAGCAGCTTGGCTGAGGCGGGAGGAGCTGAGCAGTTCTTC. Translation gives CASSLAEAGGAEQFF.

Here the CDR3 DNA reads TGTGCCAGCAGCAAAAACAGGGAGCCTGGGGAGCTGTTTTTT. It encodes CASSKNREPGELFF. The chain combines TRBV9 with TRBJ2-2, with D possibly being TRBD1 (6 bases). Trimming pared 4 bases from V and 8 bases from J, leaving 15 bases between. Germline CDR1 SGDLS, CDR2 YYNGEE. This CDR3 is 14 amino acids long.

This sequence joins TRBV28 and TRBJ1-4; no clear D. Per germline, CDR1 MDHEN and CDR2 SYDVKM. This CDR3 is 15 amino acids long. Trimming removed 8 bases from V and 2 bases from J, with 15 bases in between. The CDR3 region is CASSPPRSTNEKLFF. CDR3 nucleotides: TGTGCCAGCTCCCCACCCCGCTCCACTAATGAAAAACTGTTTTTT.

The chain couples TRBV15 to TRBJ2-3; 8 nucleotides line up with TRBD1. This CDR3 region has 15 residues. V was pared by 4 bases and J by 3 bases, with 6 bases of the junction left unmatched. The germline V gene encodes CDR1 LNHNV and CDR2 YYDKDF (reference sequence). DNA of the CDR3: TGTGCCACCAGCAAGGGGGACAGGAGGACAGATACGCAGTATTTT. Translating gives CATSKGDRRTDTQYF.

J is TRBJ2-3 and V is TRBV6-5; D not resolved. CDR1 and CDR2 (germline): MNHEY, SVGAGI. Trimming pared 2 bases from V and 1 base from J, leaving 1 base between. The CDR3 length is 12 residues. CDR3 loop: CASSYGTDTQYF. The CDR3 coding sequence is TGTGCCAGCAGTTACGGCACAGATACGCAGTATTTT.

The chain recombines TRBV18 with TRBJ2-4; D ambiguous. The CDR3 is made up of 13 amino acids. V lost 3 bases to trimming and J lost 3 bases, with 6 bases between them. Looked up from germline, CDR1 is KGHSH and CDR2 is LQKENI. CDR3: CASSPSSKNIQYF. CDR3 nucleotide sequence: TGTGCCAGCTCACCTTCAAGCAAAAACATTCAGTACTTC.

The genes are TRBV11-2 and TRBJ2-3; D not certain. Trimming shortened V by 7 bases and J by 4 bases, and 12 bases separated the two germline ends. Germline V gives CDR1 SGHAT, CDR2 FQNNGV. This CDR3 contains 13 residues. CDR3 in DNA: TGTGCCAGCAACACCCGGTCCCCAGATACGCAGTATTTT. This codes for CASNTRSPDTQYF.

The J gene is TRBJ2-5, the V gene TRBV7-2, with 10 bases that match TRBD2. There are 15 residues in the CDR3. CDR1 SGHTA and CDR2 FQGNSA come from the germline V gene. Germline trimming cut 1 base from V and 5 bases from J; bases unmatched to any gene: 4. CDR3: CASSLGPSGSETQYF. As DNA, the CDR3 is TGTGCCAGCAGCTTAGGGCCTAGCGGGAGCGAGACCCAGTACTTC.

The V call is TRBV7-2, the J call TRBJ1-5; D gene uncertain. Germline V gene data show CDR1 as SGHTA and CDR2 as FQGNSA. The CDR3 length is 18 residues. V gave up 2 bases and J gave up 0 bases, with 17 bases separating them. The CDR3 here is CASSLRARHVDSNQPQHF. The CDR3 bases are TGTGCCAGCAGCTTAAGGGCCAGGCACGTTGATAGCAATCAGCCCCAGCATTTT.

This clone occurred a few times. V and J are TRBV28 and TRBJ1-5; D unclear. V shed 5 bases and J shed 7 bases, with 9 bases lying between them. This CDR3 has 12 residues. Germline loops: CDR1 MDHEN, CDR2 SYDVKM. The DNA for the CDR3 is TGTGCCAGCAGTGCCTCCCCCCAGCCCCAGCATTTT. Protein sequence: CASSASPQPQHF.